This entry is about one T cell receptor (beta chain). Its antigen is currently unknown. This entry comes from a study of OX40 agonist ivuxolimab in advanced cancers. The overall study: Dose-escalation patients had hepatocellular carcinoma, melanoma, renal cell or head and neck cancer. The mean age was about 57 years, ranging from 23 to 79, with around four fifths of participants male. Whole-study findings and limits: In general, CD8+ T cells held more expanded clones than CD4+ did, on average. Clonal expansion was seen in CD4+ and CD8+ blood T cells by week 6 at 0.1 to 3.0 mg/kg.

Libraries were prepared by immunoSEQ multiplex PCR; TCRdb keeps only in-frame clonotypes and omits some of them. The table lists approximately 60,000 clones, over 60% of them singletons, with 5% to 7.5% in the top ten. With 0 bases clipped from V and 8 bases from J, the junction kept 3 bases outside the gene matches. The length of the CDR3 is 13 residues. In germline, CDR1 is SGHNT, CDR2 YYREEE (reference sequence). The receptor comes from an adult with an advanced solid tumor such as melanoma, head and neck, liver or kidney cancer. The chain carries TRBV5-4 and TRBJ1-2, with 8 bases identical to TRBD1. Source: CD4+ or CD8+ T cells sorted from blood, taken in a trial of the OX40 agonist ivuxolimab. The CDR3 DNA is TGTGCCAGCAGCTTGGAGCCAGGGGGCGGCTACACCTTC. This gives the protein CASSLEPGGGYTF.